Here is one TCR beta chain with its context. The data were taken from a study of human T cells and chemical hapten exposure. In the study overall: In the sensitization step, 2% DPC was placed on roughly 2 cm by roughly 2 cm of upper inner arm skin.

CDR3 length equals 14 residues. CDR1 is MNHNS, CDR2 SASEGT, per germline. V lost 6 bases, J lost 8 bases, and 8 bases stayed unmatched. This sample's time point: patch test 3, about 24 weeks after DPC sensitization. Sample treatment: therapeutic diphenylcyclopropenone sensitization with weekly scalp DPC. Alopecia patients deemed DPC-suitable, aged 18 to 70, excluding pregnancy. From whole blood left unfractionated, total RNA was extracted. The study used a library that attached unique molecular identifiers to individual cDNA molecules. One entry per CDR3 protein results from TCRdb running MiXCR on the RACE reads. The table shows 95,000 to 150,000 distinct CDR3 sequences, with approximately 10% occurring only once.

The genes are TRBV6-1 and TRBJ1-4, with 8 bases that match TRBD1. The receptor comes from a woman between 50 and 59 years old with alopecia areata. Some clones in this sample may be carry-over from other donors' samples. The source was whole blood, collected in connection with sensitization to the hapten diphenylcyclopropenone (DPC). CDR3 in DNA: TGTGCCAGCAGACTCGACAGGGGAGGGGAAAAACTGTTTTTT. This gives the protein CASRLDRGGEKLFF.